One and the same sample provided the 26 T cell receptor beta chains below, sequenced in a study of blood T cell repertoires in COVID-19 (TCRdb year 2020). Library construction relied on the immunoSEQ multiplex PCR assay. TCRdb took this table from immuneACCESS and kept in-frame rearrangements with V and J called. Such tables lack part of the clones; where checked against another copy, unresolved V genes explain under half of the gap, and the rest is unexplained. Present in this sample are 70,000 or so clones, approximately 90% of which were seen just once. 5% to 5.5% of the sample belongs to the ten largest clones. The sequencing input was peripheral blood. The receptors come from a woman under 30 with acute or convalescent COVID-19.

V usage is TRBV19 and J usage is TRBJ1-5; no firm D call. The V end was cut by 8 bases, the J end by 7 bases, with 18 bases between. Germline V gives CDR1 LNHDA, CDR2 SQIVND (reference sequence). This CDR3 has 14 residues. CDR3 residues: CASRLPGSGQPQHF. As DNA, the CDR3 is TGTGCCAGTCGATTGCCTGGGAGTGGGCAGCCCCAGCATTTT.

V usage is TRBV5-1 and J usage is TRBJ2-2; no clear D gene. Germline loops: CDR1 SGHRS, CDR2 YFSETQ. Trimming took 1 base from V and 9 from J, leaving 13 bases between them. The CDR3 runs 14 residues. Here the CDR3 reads CASSLYLERRELFF. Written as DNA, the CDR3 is TGCGCCAGCAGCTTGTATCTTGAGCGCCGGGAGCTGTTTTTT.

The chain's CDR3 is CASSKGVAPGGRGTEAFF. As DNA, the CDR3 is TGTGCCAGCAGCAAAGGGGTAGCGCCAGGGGGCCGGGGCACTGAAGCTTTCTTT. The J gene is TRBJ1-1, the V gene TRBV21-1; the D call of TRBD1 is as the table states it, not checked on the DNA. TRBV21-1 is designated a pseudogene. The CDR3 loop spans 18 amino acids.

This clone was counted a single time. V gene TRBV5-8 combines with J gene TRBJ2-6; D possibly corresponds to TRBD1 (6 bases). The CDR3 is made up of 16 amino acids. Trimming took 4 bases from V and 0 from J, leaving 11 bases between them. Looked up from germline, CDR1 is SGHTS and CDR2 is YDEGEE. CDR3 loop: CASSPGHSSGANVLTF. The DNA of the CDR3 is TGTGCCAGCAGCCCGGGACACTCCTCTGGGGCCAACGTCCTGACTTTC.

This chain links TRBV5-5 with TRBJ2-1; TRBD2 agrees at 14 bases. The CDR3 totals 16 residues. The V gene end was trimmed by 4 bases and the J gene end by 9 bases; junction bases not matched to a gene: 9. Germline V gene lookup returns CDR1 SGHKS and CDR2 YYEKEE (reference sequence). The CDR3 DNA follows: TGTGCCAGCAGCCCGGGACTAGCGGGAGATGGGGGTGAGCAGTTCTTC. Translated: CASSPGLAGDGGEQFF.

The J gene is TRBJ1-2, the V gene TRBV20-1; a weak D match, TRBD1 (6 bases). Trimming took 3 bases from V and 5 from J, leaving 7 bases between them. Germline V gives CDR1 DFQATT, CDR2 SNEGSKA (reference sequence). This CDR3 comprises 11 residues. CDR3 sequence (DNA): TGCAGTGCTAGTCAGGGGTATGGCTACACCTTC. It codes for CSASQGYGYTF.

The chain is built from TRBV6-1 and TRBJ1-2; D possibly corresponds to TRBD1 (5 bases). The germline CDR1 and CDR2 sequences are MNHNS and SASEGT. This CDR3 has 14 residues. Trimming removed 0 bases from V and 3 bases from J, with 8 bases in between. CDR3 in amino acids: CASSEADNHYGYTF. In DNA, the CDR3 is TGTGCCAGCAGTGAAGCGGACAACCACTATGGCTACACCTTC.

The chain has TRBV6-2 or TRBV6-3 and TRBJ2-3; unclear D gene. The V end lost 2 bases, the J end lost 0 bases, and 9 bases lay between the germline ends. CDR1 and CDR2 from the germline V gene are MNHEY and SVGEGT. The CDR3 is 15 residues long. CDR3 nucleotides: TGTGCCAGCAGTTACCTACCTTACAGCACAGATACGCAGTATTTT. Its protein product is CASSYLPYSTDTQYF.

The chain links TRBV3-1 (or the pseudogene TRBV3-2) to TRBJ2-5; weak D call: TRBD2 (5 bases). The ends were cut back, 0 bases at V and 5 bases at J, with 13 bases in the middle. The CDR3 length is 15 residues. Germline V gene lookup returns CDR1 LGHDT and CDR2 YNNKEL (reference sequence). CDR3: CASSQDPTSLETQYF. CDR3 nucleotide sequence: TGTGCCAGCAGCCAAGATCCCACTAGTCTTGAGACCCAGTACTTC.

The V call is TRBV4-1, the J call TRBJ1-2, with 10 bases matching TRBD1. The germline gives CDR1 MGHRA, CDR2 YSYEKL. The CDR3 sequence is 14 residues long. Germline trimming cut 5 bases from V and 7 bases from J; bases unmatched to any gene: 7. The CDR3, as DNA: TGCGCCAGCAGCTCCGGGACAGGGGTTTCTGGCTACACCTTC. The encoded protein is CASSSGTGVSGYTF.

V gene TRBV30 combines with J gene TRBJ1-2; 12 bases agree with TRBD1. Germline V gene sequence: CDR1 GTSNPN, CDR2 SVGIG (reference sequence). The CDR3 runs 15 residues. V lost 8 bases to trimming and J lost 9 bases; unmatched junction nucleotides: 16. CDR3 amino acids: CAREAWDRGRRSYTF. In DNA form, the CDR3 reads TGTGCCCGGGAGGCGTGGGACAGGGGGCGGAGAAGCTACACCTTC.

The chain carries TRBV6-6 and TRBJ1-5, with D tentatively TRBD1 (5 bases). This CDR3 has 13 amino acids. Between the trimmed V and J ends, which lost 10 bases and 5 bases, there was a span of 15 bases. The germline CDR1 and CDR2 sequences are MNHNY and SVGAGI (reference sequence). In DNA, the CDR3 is TGTGCCACCCAACCCAGGGAAGATCAGCCCCAGCATTTT. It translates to CATQPREDQPQHF.

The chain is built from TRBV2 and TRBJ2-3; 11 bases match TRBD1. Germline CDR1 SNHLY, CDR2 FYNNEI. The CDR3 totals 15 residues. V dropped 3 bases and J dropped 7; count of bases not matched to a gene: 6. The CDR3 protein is CASSDLGQGVNTQYF. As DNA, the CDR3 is TGTGCCAGCAGTGATCTGGGACAGGGGGTGAATACGCAGTATTTT.

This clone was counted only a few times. CDR3 bases: TGTGCCAGCAGCGTCGCAGGGGACACTGAAGCTTTCTTT. This codes for CASSVAGDTEAFF. V is TRBV9 and J is TRBJ1-1, with D possibly being TRBD1 (6 bases). CDR1 is SGDLS, CDR2 YYNGEE, per germline. Between the trimmed V and J ends, which lost 2 bases and 3 bases, there was a span of 8 bases. The CDR3 extends over 13 amino acids.

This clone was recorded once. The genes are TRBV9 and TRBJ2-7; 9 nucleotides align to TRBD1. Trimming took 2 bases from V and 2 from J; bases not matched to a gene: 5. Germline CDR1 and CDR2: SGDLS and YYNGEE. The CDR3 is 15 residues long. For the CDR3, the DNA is TGTGCCAGCAGCGTTCGGACAGGGGTAACCTACGAGCAGTACTTC. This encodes CASSVRTGVTYEQYF. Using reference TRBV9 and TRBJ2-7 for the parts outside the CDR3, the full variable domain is DSGVTQTPKHLITATGQRVTLRCSPRSGDLSVYWYQQSLDQGLQFLIQYYNGEERAKGNILERFSAQQFPDLHSELNLSSLELGDSALYFCASSVRTGVTYEQYFGPGTRLTVT.

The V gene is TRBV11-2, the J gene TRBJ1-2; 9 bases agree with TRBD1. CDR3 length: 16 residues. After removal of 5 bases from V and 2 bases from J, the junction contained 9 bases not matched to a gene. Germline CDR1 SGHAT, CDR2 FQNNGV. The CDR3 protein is CASSRLPGQGNYGYTF. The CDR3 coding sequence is TGTGCCAGCAGCCGTCTCCCGGGACAGGGAAACTATGGCTACACCTTC. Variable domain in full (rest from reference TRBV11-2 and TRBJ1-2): EAGVAQSPRYKIIEKRQSVAFWCNPISGHATLYWYQQILGQGPKLLIQFQNNGVVDDSQLPKDRFSAERLKGVDSTLKIQPAKLEDSAVYLCASSRLPGQGNYGYTFGSGTRLTVV.

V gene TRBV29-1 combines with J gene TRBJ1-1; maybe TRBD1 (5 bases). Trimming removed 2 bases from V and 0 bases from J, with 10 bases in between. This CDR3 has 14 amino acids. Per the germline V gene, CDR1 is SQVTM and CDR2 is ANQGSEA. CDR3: CSVERSRVNTEAFF. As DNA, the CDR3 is TGCAGCGTTGAACGGTCCAGGGTGAACACTGAAGCTTTCTTT. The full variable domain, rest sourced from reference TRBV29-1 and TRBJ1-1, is SAVISQKPSRDICQRGTSLTIQCQVDSQVTMMFWYRQQPGQSLTLIATANQGSEATYESGFVIDKFPISRPNLTFSTLTVSNMSPEDSSIYLCSVERSRVNTEAFFGQGTRLTVV.

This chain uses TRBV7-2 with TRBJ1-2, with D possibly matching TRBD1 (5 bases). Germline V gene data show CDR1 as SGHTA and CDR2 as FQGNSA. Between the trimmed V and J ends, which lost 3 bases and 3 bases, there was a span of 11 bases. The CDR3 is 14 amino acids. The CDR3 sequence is CASSFGAGHYGYTF. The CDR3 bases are TGTGCCAGCAGCTTTGGAGCAGGGCACTATGGCTACACCTTC.

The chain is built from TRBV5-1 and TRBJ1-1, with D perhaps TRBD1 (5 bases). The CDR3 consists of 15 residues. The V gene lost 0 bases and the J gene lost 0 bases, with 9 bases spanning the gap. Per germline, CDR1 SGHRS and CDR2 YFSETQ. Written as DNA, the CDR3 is TGCGCCAGCAGCTTGGAGGGGCAGTTGAACACTGAAGCTTTCTTT. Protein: CASSLEGQLNTEAFF.

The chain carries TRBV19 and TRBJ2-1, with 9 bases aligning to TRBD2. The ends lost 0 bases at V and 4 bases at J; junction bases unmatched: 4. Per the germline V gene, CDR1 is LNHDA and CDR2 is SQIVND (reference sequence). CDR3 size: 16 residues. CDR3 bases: TGTGCCAGTAGTATAGATATAGCGGGAGTATACAATGAGCAGTTCTTC. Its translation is CASSIDIAGVYNEQFF.

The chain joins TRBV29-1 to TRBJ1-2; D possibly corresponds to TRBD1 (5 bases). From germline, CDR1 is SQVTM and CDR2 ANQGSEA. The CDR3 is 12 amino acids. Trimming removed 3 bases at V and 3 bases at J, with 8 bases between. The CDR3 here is CSVDRGDYGYTF. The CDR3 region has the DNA TGCAGCGTTGATCGGGGGGACTATGGCTACACCTTC.

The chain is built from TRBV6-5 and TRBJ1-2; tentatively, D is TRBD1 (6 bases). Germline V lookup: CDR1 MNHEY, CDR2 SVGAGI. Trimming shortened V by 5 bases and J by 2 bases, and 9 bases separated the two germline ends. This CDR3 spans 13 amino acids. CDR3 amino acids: CASSPGQNYGYTF. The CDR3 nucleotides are TGTGCCAGCAGTCCCGGACAGAACTATGGCTACACCTTC.

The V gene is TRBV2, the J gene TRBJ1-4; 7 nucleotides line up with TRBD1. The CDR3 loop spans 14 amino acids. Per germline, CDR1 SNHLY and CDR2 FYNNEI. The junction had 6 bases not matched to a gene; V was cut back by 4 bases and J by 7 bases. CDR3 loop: CASSGVRGSEKLFF. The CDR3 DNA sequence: TGTGCCAGCAGTGGGGTCAGGGGGAGTGAAAAACTGTTTTTT.

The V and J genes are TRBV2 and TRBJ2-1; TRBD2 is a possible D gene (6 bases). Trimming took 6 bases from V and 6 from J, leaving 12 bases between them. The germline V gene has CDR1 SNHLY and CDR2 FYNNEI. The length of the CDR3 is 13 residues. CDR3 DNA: TGTGCCAGCAGCGCCCGGGAGACCAATGAGCAGTTCTTC. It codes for CASSARETNEQFF.

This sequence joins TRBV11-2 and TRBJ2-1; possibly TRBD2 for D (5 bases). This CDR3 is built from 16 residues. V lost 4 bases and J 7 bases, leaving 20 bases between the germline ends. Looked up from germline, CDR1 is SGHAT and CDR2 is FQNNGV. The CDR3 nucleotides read TGTGCCAGCAGCTCCCCTTGGGAGCGGCGACCGAATGAGCAGTTCTTC. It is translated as CASSSPWERRPNEQFF.

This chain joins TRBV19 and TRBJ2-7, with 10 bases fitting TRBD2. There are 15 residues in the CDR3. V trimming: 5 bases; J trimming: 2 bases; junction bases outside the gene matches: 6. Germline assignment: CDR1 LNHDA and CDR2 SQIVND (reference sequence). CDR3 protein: CASSLGSGGTYEQYF. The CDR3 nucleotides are TGTGCCAGTAGTCTCGGTAGCGGGGGGACCTACGAGCAGTACTTC.